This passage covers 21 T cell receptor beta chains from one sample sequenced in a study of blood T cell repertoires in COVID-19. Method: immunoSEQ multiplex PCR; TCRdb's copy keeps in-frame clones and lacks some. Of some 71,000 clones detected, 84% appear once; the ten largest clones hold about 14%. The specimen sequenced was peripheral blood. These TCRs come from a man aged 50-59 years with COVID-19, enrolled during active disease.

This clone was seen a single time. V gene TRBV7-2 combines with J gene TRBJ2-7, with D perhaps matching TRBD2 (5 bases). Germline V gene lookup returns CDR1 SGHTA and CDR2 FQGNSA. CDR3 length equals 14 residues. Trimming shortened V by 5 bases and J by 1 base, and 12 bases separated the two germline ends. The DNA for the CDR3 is TGTGCCAGCAGCAGATCGGACTTATCCTACGAGCAGTACTTC. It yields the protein CASSRSDLSYEQYF.

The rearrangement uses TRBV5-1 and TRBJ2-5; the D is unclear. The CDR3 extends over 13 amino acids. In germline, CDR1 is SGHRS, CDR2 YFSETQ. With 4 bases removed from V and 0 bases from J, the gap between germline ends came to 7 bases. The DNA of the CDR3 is TGCGCCAGCAGCGTAGTAAACCAAGAGACCCAGTACTTC. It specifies CASSVVNQETQYF.

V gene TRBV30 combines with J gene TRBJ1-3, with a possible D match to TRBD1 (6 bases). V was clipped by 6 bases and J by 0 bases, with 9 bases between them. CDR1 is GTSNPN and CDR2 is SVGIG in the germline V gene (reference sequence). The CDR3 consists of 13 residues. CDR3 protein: CACTGSSGNTIYF. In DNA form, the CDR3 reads TGTGCCTGTACAGGGAGCTCTGGAAACACCATATATTTT.

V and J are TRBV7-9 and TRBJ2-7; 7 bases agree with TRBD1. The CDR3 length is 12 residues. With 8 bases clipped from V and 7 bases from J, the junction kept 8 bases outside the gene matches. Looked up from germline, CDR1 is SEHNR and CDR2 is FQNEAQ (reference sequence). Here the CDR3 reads CASGDSLGEQYF. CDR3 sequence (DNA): TGTGCCAGCGGGGACAGCCTTGGGGAGCAGTACTTC. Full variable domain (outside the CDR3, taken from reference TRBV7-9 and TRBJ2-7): DTGVSQNPRHKITKRGQNVTFRCDPISEHNRLYWYRQTLGQGPEFLTYFQNEAQLEKSRLLSDRFSAERPKGSFSTLEIQRTEQGDSAMYLCASGDSLGEQYFGPGTRLTVT.

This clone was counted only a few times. For the CDR3, the DNA is TGTGCCAGCAGCACTGGGTGGAGGGAGCAGTACTTC. Protein sequence: CASSTGWREQYF. The chain recombines TRBV5-6 with TRBJ2-7; D might be TRBD2 (5 bases). The CDR3 spans 12 residues. Trimming removed 4 bases from V and 7 bases from J, with 12 bases in between. Looked up from germline, CDR1 is SGHDT and CDR2 is YYEEEE.

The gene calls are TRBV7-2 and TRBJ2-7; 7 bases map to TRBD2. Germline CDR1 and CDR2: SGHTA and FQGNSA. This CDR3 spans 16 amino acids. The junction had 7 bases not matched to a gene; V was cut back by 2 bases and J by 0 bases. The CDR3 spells CASSLYSGPSSYEQYF. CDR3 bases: TGTGCCAGCAGCTTATATAGCGGGCCCAGCTCCTACGAGCAGTACTTC.

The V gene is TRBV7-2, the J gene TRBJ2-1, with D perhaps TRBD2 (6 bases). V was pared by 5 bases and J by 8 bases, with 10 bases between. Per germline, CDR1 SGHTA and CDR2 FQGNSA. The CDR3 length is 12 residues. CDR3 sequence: CASSPRDYEQFF. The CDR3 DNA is TGTGCCAGCAGCCCGAGGGACTATGAGCAGTTCTTC.

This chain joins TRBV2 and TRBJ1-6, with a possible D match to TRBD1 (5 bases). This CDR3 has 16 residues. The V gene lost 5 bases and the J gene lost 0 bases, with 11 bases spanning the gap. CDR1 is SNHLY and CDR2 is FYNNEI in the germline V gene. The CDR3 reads CASSSPGGSYNSPLHF. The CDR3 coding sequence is TGTGCCAGCAGTAGCCCGGGGGGCTCCTATAATTCACCCCTCCACTTT.

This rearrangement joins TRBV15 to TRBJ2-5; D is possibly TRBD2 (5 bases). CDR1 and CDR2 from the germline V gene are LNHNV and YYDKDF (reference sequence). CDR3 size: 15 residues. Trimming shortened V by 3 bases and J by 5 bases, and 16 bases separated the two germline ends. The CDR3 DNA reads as TGTGCCACCAGCAGGGATGGAGGTACCGGCGAGACCCAGTACTTC. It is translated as CATSRDGGTGETQYF.

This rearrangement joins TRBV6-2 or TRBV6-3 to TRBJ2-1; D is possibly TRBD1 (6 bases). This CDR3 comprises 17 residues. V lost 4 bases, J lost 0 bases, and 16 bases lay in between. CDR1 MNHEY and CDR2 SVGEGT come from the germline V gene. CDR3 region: CASSFTPGASSYNEQFF. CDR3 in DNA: TGTGCCAGCAGTTTTACCCCAGGGGCCAGCTCCTACAATGAGCAGTTCTTC.

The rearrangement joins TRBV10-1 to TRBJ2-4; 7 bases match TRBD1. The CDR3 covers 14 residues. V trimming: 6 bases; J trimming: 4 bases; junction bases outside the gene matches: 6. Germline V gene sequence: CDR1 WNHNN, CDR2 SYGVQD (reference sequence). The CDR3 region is CASSLDRVKNIQYF. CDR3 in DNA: TGCGCCAGCAGCCTTGACAGGGTTAAAAACATTCAGTACTTC.

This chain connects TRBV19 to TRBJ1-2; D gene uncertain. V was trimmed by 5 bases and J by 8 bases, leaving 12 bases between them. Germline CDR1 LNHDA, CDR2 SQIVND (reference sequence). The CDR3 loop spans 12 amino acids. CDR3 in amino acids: CASSFLNGGYTF. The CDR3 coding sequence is TGTGCCAGTAGTTTCCTAAACGGGGGCTACACCTTC.

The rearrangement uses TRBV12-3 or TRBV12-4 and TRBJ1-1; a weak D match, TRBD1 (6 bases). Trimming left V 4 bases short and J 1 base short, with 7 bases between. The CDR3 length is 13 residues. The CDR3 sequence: CASSSQGNTEAFF. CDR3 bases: TGTGCCAGCAGTTCACAGGGGAACACTGAAGCTTTCTTT.

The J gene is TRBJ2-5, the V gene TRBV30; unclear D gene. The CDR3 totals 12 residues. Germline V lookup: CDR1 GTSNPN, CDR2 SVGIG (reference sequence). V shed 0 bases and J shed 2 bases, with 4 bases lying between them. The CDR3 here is CAWSVPQETQYF. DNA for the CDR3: TGTGCCTGGAGTGTCCCTCAAGAGACCCAGTACTTC.

The CDR3 reads CASSLGIRDTQYF. DNA of the CDR3: TGTGCCAGCAGCCTCGGGATCCGGGATACGCAGTATTTT. The chain couples TRBV14 to TRBJ2-3; possibly TRBD2 for D (5 bases). Trimming stripped 4 bases from V and 6 bases from J, with 11 bases between. The CDR3 is made up of 13 amino acids. Germline V gene data show CDR1 as SGHDN and CDR2 as FVKESK. The full variable domain, in which reference TRBV14 and TRBJ2-3 provide the parts outside the CDR3, is EAGVTQFPSHSVIEKGQTVTLRCDPISGHDNLYWYRRVMGKEIKFLLHFVKESKQDESGMPNNRFLAERTGGTYSTLKVQPAELEDSGVYFCASSLGIRDTQYFGPGTRLTVL.

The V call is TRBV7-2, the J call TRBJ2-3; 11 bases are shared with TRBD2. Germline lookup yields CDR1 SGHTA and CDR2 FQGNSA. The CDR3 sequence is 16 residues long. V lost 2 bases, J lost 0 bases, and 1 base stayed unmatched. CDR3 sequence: CASSLRLAGSTDTQYF. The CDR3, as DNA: TGTGCCAGCAGCTTAAGACTAGCGGGGAGCACAGATACGCAGTATTTT.

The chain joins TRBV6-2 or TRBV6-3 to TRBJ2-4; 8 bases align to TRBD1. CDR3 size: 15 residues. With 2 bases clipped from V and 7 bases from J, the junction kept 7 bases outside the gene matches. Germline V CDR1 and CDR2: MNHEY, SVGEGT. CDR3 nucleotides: TGTGCCAGCAGTTACCCTAGGACAGGGATGAACATTCAGTACTTC. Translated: CASSYPRTGMNIQYF.

The CDR3 protein is CASSLGTGEETQYF. CDR3 bases: TGTGCCAGCAGCCTAGGGACAGGGGAAGAGACCCAGTACTTC. V is TRBV3-1 (or the pseudogene TRBV3-2) and J is TRBJ2-5; 10 positions agree with TRBD1. This CDR3 region has 14 residues. The trim removed 4 bases at V and 3 bases at J, leaving 2 bases unmatched. Germline V gene data show CDR1 as LGHDT and CDR2 as YNNKEL (reference sequence).

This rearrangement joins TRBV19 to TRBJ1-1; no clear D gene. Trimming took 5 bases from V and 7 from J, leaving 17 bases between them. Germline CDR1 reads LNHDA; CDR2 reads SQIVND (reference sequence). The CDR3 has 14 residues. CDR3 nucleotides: TGTGCCAGTAGTCGCCAGACGGGAAGATATGAAGCTTTCTTT. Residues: CASSRQTGRYEAFF.

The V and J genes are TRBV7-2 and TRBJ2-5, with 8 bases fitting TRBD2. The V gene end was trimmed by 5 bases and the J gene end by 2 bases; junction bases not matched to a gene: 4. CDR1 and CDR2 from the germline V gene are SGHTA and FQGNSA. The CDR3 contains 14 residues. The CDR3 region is CASSTKRGQETQYF. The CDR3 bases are TGTGCCAGCAGCACCAAGCGGGGGCAAGAGACCCAGTACTTC.

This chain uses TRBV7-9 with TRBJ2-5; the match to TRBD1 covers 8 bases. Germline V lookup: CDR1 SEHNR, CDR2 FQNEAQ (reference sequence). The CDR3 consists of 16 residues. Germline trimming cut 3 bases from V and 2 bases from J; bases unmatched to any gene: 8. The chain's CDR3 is CASSLASRTGQETQYF. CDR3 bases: TGTGCCAGCAGCTTGGCCTCCCGGACAGGGCAAGAGACCCAGTACTTC. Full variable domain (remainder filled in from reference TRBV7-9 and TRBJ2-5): DTGVSQNPRHKITKRGQNVTFRCDPISEHNRLYWYRQTLGQGPEFLTYFQNEAQLEKSRLLSDRFSAERPKGSFSTLEIQRTEQGDSAMYLCASSLASRTGQETQYFGPGTRLLVL.